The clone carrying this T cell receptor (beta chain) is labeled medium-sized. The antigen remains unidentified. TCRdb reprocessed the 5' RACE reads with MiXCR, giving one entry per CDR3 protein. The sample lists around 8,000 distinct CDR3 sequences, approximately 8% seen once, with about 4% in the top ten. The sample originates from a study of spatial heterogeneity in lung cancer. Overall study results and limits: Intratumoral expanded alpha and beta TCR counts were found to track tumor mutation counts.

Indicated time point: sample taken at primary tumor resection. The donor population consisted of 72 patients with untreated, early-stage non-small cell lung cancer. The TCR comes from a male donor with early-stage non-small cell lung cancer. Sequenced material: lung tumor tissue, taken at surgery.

The CDR3 region has the DNA TGTGCCAGTGGACAGCGTGACTATGGCTACACCTTC. Translating it yields CASGQRDYGYTF. The J gene is TRBJ1-2, the V gene TRBV6-5; weak D call: TRBD1 (6 bases). V was clipped by 9 bases and J by 3 bases, with 11 bases between them. CDR3 length: 12 residues. Germline loops: CDR1 MNHEY, CDR2 SVGAGI.